The 22 T cell receptor beta chains below come from one sample, sequenced in a study of post-analysis software for immune sequencing data. Whole-study results and caveats: Among a few TRBV segments more frequent in patients than controls were TRBV5-6, TRBV5-1 and TRBV20-1.

Unique molecular identifiers featured in each of the TCR beta cDNA libraries. A single record per CDR3 protein comes from TCRdb applying MiXCR to the PCR reads. The repertoire consists of 400,000 to 500,000 distinct CDR3 sequences, with 39% occurring once and the leading ten covering 7.6%. Their antigens remain unidentified. The sample taken for sequencing was blood. The origin of the receptors is a girl aged 2-10 years with multiple sclerosis.

This clonotype was counted only a few times. The gene calls are TRBV20-1 and TRBJ2-7; D perhaps matches TRBD1 (6 bases). CDR1 and CDR2 from the germline V gene are DFQATT and SNEGSKA (reference sequence). Between the trimmed V and J ends, which lost 6 bases and 6 bases, there was a span of 12 bases. The CDR3 covers 11 residues. The CDR3 sequence is CSAWTDIEQYF. The CDR3 bases are TGCAGTGCATGGACAGACATCGAGCAGTACTTC.

This chain links TRBV10-2 with TRBJ2-7; D call uncertain. Trimming took 6 bases from V and 4 from J, leaving 10 bases between them. This CDR3 has 12 residues. Germline loops: CDR1 WSHSY, CDR2 SAAADI. In DNA form, the CDR3 reads TGCGCCAGCAGAGAGGCCGGTTACGAGCAGTACTTC. Translated, it gives CASREAGYEQYF.

J is TRBJ1-5 and V is TRBV2, with TRBD1 matching 10 bases. The ends lost 1 base at V and 2 bases at J; junction bases unmatched: 5. Per the germline V gene, CDR1 is SNHLY and CDR2 is FYNNEI. CDR3 length: 17 amino acids. The CDR3 bases are TGTGCCAGCAGTGAAGTTTACGGGACAGGGGGCAATCAGCCCCAGCATTTT. Protein: CASSEVYGTGGNQPQHF.

This chain connects TRBV13 to TRBJ2-2; 13 positions match TRBD2. Germline V gives CDR1 PRHDT, CDR2 FYEKMQ (reference sequence). This CDR3 comprises 17 residues. V was clipped by 4 bases and J by 0 bases; unmatched bases: 2. The CDR3 DNA reads as TGTGCCAGCAGCTCACTAGCGGGAGGGGCGAACACCGGGGAGCTGTTTTTT. This gives the protein CASSSLAGGANTGELFF.

The CDR3 sequence: CASSQERGLAGADTQYF. In DNA form, the CDR3 reads TGTGCCAGCAGCCAAGAACGGGGACTAGCGGGAGCAGATACGCAGTATTTT. The rearrangement links TRBV14 to TRBJ2-3; TRBD2 aligns across 14 bases. The CDR3 runs to 17 residues. From germline, CDR1 is SGHDN and CDR2 FVKESK. Trimming at V came to 0 bases and at J to 4 bases, leaving 3 bases not matched to a gene.

V and J are TRBV12-5 and TRBJ1-4; D uncertain. This CDR3 spans 13 amino acids. With 9 bases removed from V and 0 bases from J, the gap between germline ends came to 8 bases. Germline V gene sequence: CDR1 LGHNT, CDR2 FRNRAP. The CDR3 coding sequence is TGTGCTAGCGCCGGGACAACTAATGAAAAACTGTTTTTT. Translation gives CASAGTTNEKLFF.

V is TRBV28 and J is TRBJ2-1; 7 nucleotides line up with TRBD2. Germline V CDR1 and CDR2: MDHEN, SYDVKM. The CDR3 runs to 14 residues. V lost 10 bases, J lost 4 bases, and 10 bases stayed unmatched. DNA for the CDR3: TGTGCCACCCTCTGGGGGGAGGGGTACAATGAGCAGTTCTTC. It yields the protein CATLWGEGYNEQFF.

This clonotype was detected a few times. The V call is TRBV20-1, the J call TRBJ2-1; D gene uncertain. There are 14 residues in the CDR3. Trimming cost V 3 bases and J 0 bases, with 9 bases left between them. Germline assignment: CDR1 DFQATT and CDR2 SNEGSKA (reference sequence). In nucleotides, the CDR3 is TGCAGTGCTAGTCGCGGTAGCTCCTACAATGAGCAGTTCTTC. Amino acid sequence: CSASRGSSYNEQFF.

The chain uses TRBV6-5 and TRBJ1-2; 8 positions match TRBD1. The CDR3 sequence is 16 residues long. The germline CDR1 and CDR2 sequences are MNHEY and SVGAGI. V was clipped by 0 bases and J by 4 bases; unmatched bases: 7. CDR3: CASSYSRQGSFYGYTF. CDR3 coding DNA: TGTGCCAGCAGTTACTCTAGACAGGGGAGTTTCTATGGCTACACCTTC.

The V gene is TRBV28, the J gene TRBJ2-7, with TRBD1 matching 8 bases. This CDR3 region has 16 residues. Germline loops: CDR1 MDHEN, CDR2 SYDVKM. V lost 5 bases to trimming and J lost 2 bases; unmatched junction nucleotides: 11. The CDR3 bases are TGTGCCAGCAGTCCACGACAGGGGCGAAGTCCCTACGAGCAGTACTTC. This gives the protein CASSPRQGRSPYEQYF.

This clonotype was detected a few times. J is TRBJ2-3 and V is TRBV7-2; D may be TRBD2 (6 bases). The ends were cut back, 0 bases at V and 9 bases at J, with 16 bases in the middle. Germline CDR1 is SGHTA and CDR2 is FQGNSA. The CDR3 contains 15 residues. In DNA form, the CDR3 reads TGTGCCAGCAGCTTAGCTATAGGTCCACGGGGGACGCAGTATTTT. Translated: CASSLAIGPRGTQYF. Drawing the rest from reference TRBV7-2 and TRBJ2-3, the complete variable domain is GAGVSQSPSNKVTEKGKDVELRCDPISGHTALYWYRQSLGQGLEFLIYFQGNSAPDKSGLPSDRFSAERTGGSVSTLTIQRTQQEDSAVYLCASSLAIGPRGTQYFGPGTRLTVL.

The rearrangement uses TRBV10-3 and TRBJ1-1; 8 nucleotides agree with TRBD1. This CDR3 has 12 amino acids. V was pared by 6 bases and J by 4 bases, with 1 base of the junction left unmatched. Germline V CDR1 and CDR2: ENHRY, SYGVKD. The CDR3 spells CAIRQGGTEAFF. The CDR3 bases are TGTGCCATCAGACAGGGGGGCACTGAAGCTTTCTTT.

The chain has TRBV29-1 and TRBJ2-1; 8 bases line up with TRBD1. V lost 2 bases and J lost 6; bases outside the gene matches: 3. This CDR3 spans 13 amino acids. Germline values: CDR1 SQVTM, CDR2 ANQGSEA. CDR3 nucleotides: TGCAGCGTTGAACATACAGGGGGCAATGAGCAGTTCTTC. Residues: CSVEHTGGNEQFF.

This chain joins TRBV20-1 and TRBJ1-2, with TRBD1 matching 8 bases. There are 17 residues in the CDR3. Germline CDR1 and CDR2: DFQATT and SNEGSKA (reference sequence). With V trimmed by 6 bases and J by 2 bases, 17 bases remained unmatched. In DNA, the CDR3 is TGCAGTGCCCCGCGGGGCAACAGACAGGGGAAAAACTATGGCTACACCTTC. Encoded protein: CSAPRGNRQGKNYGYTF.

There are a few counts of this clonotype. The chain is built from TRBV12-3 or TRBV12-4 and TRBJ2-1, with 11 bases aligning to TRBD2. CDR3 length equals 15 residues. V dropped 6 bases and J dropped 9; count of bases not matched to a gene: 10. The CDR3 protein is CASRGTSGSYGEQFF. CDR3 DNA sequence: TGTGCCAGCAGGGGAACTAGCGGGAGTTACGGTGAGCAGTTCTTC.

This clonotype was detected a few times. V usage is TRBV15 and J usage is TRBJ2-7; unclear D gene. This CDR3 is 16 amino acids long. CDR1 LNHNV and CDR2 YYDKDF come from the germline V gene (reference sequence). The germline V and J ends were trimmed by 11 bases and 1 base, with 24 bases remaining between them. The CDR3 reads CALAVNPLENSYEQYF. The CDR3 DNA reads as TGTGCCCTCGCTGTTAACCCATTAGAAAATTCCTACGAGCAGTACTTC.

The chain recombines TRBV20-1 with TRBJ2-7; TRBD1 might be the D (6 bases). CDR1 is DFQATT, CDR2 SNEGSKA, per germline (reference sequence). This CDR3 is built from 12 residues. Deletions cut 6 bases from V and 3 bases from J, with 12 bases between. Written as DNA, the CDR3 is TGCAGTGCCCCAGACAGGTACTACGAGCAGTACTTC. Residues: CSAPDRYYEQYF.

With regard to this clonotype: One junction end disagrees with the germline gene, perhaps due to a read error. This chain uses TRBV6-6 with TRBJ2-1; the D is unclear. Germline CDR1 MNHNY, CDR2 SVGAGI (reference sequence). This CDR3 spans 17 amino acids. The CDR3 region has the DNA TGTGCCAGCAGTCACTCGAAGTCCACGAACTTTCGCAATGAGCAGTTCTTC. Its translation is CASSHSKSTNFRNEQFF.

Concerning this clonotype: At one end the junction does not follow the germline gene, possibly because of a read error. V is TRBV5-1 and J is TRBJ2-5, with a weak D call TRBD2 (6 bases). Per germline, CDR1 SGHRS and CDR2 YFSETQ. The CDR3 runs to 14 residues. The CDR3 spells CAGSLEGRQETQYF. CDR3 DNA: TGCGCCGGCAGCTTGGAGGGGCGGCAAGAGACCCAGTACTTC.

V and J are TRBV7-9 and TRBJ2-3, with 10 bases fitting TRBD2. Germline-derived CDR1 and CDR2 are SEHNR and FQNEAQ (reference sequence). The CDR3 is 19 residues long. V gave up 5 bases and J gave up 2 bases; unmatched junction bases: 16. The CDR3 sequence: CASSAGHSSGSTFTDTQYF. In DNA form, the CDR3 reads TGTGCCAGCAGCGCGGGACATTCTAGCGGGAGTACCTTCACAGATACGCAGTATTTT.

The sample holds a few counts of this clonotype. The chain carries TRBV29-1 and TRBJ2-1; D remains ambiguous. This CDR3 comprises 13 residues. With 4 bases removed from V and 2 bases from J, the gap between germline ends came to 9 bases. From germline, CDR1 is SQVTM and CDR2 ANQGSEA. This chain's CDR3 is CSVVLATYNEQFF. The CDR3 DNA sequence: TGCAGCGTTGTGCTGGCAACCTACAATGAGCAGTTCTTC.

This clonotype has more than one count but fewer than ten. The chain carries TRBV4-1 and TRBJ2-3; D is unclear. The CDR3 has 11 residues. The germline V and J ends were trimmed by 4 bases and 6 bases, with 5 bases remaining between them. The germline CDR1 and CDR2 sequences are MGHRA and YSYEKL. In nucleotides, the CDR3 is TGCGCCAGCAGCCGGTGGGATACGCAGTATTTT. It yields the protein CASSRWDTQYF.